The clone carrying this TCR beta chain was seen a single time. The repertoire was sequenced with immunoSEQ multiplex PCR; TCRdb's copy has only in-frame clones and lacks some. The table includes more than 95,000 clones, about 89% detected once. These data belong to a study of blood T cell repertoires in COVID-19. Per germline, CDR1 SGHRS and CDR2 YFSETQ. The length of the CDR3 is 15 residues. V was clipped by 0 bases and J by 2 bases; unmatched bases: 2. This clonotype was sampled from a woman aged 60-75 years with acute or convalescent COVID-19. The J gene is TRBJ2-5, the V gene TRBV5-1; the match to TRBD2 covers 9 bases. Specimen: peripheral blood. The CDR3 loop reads CASSLALAGQETQYF. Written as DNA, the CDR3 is TGCGCCAGCAGCTTGGCGCTAGCGGGACAAGAGACCCAGTACTTC.